This T cell receptor (beta chain) is from a study of blood T cell repertoires in COVID-19. Study summary: Both acute and convalescent COVID-19 samples were obtained from the United States, Italy and Spain. T cells, B-cell-depleted T cells, or PBMCs provided the cDNA or gDNA that served as material.

Study processing details: Reference gene primer amplification gave estimated nucleated cell counts. The repertoire was sequenced with immunoSEQ multiplex PCR; TCRdb's copy has only in-frame clones and lacks some. For V, J and clone size, that table is used; D and trimming come from the DNA. This repertoire shows approximately 39,000 clones, approximately 96% found once; its top ten account for more than 3.5%. CDR3 length: 13 amino acids. V was clipped by 1 base and J by 6 bases, with 10 bases between them. In germline, CDR1 is SEHNR, CDR2 FQNEAQ (reference sequence). This clone showed up just a few times.

Sequenced material: peripheral blood. The chain joins TRBV7-9 to TRBJ2-7; D unresolved. The source of this sequence is a human donor with active COVID-19. The donor label of this sample is uncertain. The CDR3 loop is CASSLGPSIEQYF. The CDR3 DNA reads TGTGCCAGCAGCTTAGGTCCTTCTATCGAGCAGTACTTC.